One sample yielded the 2 T cell receptor beta chains listed below, sequenced in a study of hypomethylating agent response in myelodysplastic syndrome. The assay was immunoSEQ multiplex PCR, and TCRdb's table has in-frame clones only and misses some. The sample lists about 6,000 clones, around 80% seen once, with about 9.7% in the top ten. Sequenced material: bone marrow, taken before or after starting hypomethylating agent treatment for myelodysplastic syndrome (not recorded which). Source of these receptors: a human donor with myelodysplastic syndrome.

The gene calls are TRBV19 and TRBJ2-1; 9 bases line up with TRBD1. The CDR3 consists of 15 residues. Germline CDR1 reads LNHDA; CDR2 reads SQIVND (reference sequence). V was pared by 6 bases and J by 7 bases, with 10 bases of the junction left unmatched. DNA for the CDR3: TGTGCCAGTAGAACGGGACAGGGAACCGTTAATGAGCAGTTCTTC. Its translation is CASRTGQGTVNEQFF.

This chain uses TRBV7-2 with TRBJ2-5; either TRBD1 or TRBD2 may fit D (5 bases each). Per germline, CDR1 SGHTA and CDR2 FQGNSA. V was pared by 6 bases and J by 3 bases, with 14 bases between. This CDR3 contains 14 residues. This CDR3 is CASSSGTLKETQYF. Here the CDR3 DNA reads TGTGCCAGCAGTTCGGGGACGTTGAAAGAGACCCAGTACTTC.